A selection of T cell receptor beta chains follows, all from one sample in a study of blood T cell repertoires in COVID-19. TCRdb keeps only in-frame clones here, not all; method: immunoSEQ multiplex PCR. The sample contains about 150,000 clones, around 80% of which appear only once. Sequencing input: peripheral blood. These receptors came from a woman aged 45 to 65 with acute or convalescent COVID-19. Both conserved end residues are part of each CDR3. Fields, in order: D gene, J gene, V gene, clone size, CDR3 DNA, CDR3 protein. The D gene is left open where the match is weak. Clone sizes are given selectively: once, few, many, or a class where the clone is expanded.

d_call: .
j_call: TRBJ2-5
v_call: TRBV5-1
clone_size: once
cdr3_nt: TGCGCCAGCAGCTTGGGACAGGGGAGGGTTGAGACCCAGTACTTC
cdr3_aa: CASSLGQGRVETQYF

d_call: TRBD1
j_call: TRBJ2-7
v_call: TRBV6-1
clone_size: .
cdr3_nt: TGTGCCAGCAGTGAAGCGTTGAGGGCAGGGGGAGTCCCCTACGAGCAGTACTTC
cdr3_aa: CASSEALRAGGVPYEQYF

d_call: .
j_call: TRBJ2-1
v_call: TRBV5-6
clone_size: .
cdr3_nt: TGTGCCAGCAGCCCGGTAGGCCTACAGCATGAGCAGTTCTTC
cdr3_aa: CASSPVGLQHEQFF

d_call: .
j_call: TRBJ2-1
v_call: TRBV18
clone_size: few
cdr3_nt: TGTGCCAGCTCACCGTCTAAAGGAGGGTATGAGCAGTTCTTC
cdr3_aa: CASSPSKGGYEQFF

d_call: TRBD1
j_call: TRBJ2-5
v_call: TRBV5-1
clone_size: .
cdr3_nt: TGCGCCAGCAGCTTAAGACAGGGGGAGGAGACCCAGTACTTC
cdr3_aa: CASSLRQGEETQYF

d_call: TRBD2
j_call: TRBJ2-7
v_call: TRBV27
clone_size: once
cdr3_nt: TGTGCCAGCAGAATCGCGGGAGTGGCCTACGAGCAGTACTTC
cdr3_aa: CASRIAGVAYEQYF

d_call: TRBD1
j_call: TRBJ1-2
v_call: TRBV4-2
clone_size: .
cdr3_nt: TGTGCCAGCAGCCAATCGGGACAGGGGGGCGGCTACACCTTC
cdr3_aa: CASSQSGQGGGYTF

d_call: TRBD1
j_call: TRBJ2-7
v_call: TRBV4-1
clone_size: .
cdr3_nt: TGCGCCAGCAGCCTCGCAGACAGGGGTTCCTACGAGCAGTACTTC
cdr3_aa: CASSLADRGSYEQYF

d_call: .
j_call: TRBJ2-3
v_call: TRBV20-1
clone_size: once
cdr3_nt: TGCAGTGCTCCCCGGGATACGCAGTATTTT
cdr3_aa: CSAPRDTQYF

d_call: .
j_call: TRBJ2-1
v_call: TRBV5-1
clone_size: .
cdr3_nt: TGCGCCAGCAGCTTCGGACCGGGGAGCTCCTACAATGAGCAGTTCTTC
cdr3_aa: CASSFGPGSSYNEQFF

d_call: .
j_call: TRBJ2-1
v_call: TRBV5-8
clone_size: .
cdr3_nt: TGTGCCAGCAGCCGTTACAATGAGCAGTTCTTC
cdr3_aa: CASSRYNEQFF

d_call: TRBD2
j_call: TRBJ2-1
v_call: TRBV28
clone_size: .
cdr3_nt: TGTGCCAGCAGTTTCGCGGGAGAGGGAACAAGGGAGCAGTTCTTC
cdr3_aa: CASSFAGEGTREQFF

d_call: TRBD1
j_call: TRBJ2-1
v_call: TRBV2
clone_size: .
cdr3_nt: TGTGCCAGCAGAACGAAGGACAGGGTTGGTGAGCAGTTCTTC
cdr3_aa: CASRTKDRVGEQFF

d_call: TRBD2
j_call: TRBJ2-7
v_call: TRBV7-2
clone_size: few
cdr3_nt: TGTGCCAGCAGACCGGCGGGGGGGCCGGGCGAGCAGTACTTC
cdr3_aa: CASRPAGGPGEQYF

d_call: .
j_call: TRBJ2-5
v_call: TRBV7-2
clone_size: once
cdr3_nt: TGTGCCAGCAGCTTGACCCGGGGAGAGACCCAGTACTTC
cdr3_aa: CASSLTRGETQYF

d_call: .
j_call: TRBJ1-1
v_call: TRBV19
clone_size: .
cdr3_nt: TGTGCCAGTACCCCAGGAGGGATGAACACTGAAGCTTTCTTT
cdr3_aa: CASTPGGMNTEAFF

d_call: .
j_call: TRBJ1-6
v_call: TRBV2
clone_size: .
cdr3_nt: TGTGCCAGCAGTGAACGGAGCTCCTATAATTCACCCCTCCACTTT
cdr3_aa: CASSERSSYNSPLHF

d_call: TRBD1
j_call: TRBJ2-1
v_call: TRBV7-2
clone_size: .
cdr3_nt: TGTGCCAGCAGCTTAGCGCCACCAGGGACAGGGGTCAATGAGCAGTTCTTC
cdr3_aa: CASSLAPPGTGVNEQFF

d_call: .
j_call: TRBJ1-2
v_call: TRBV10-3
clone_size: .
cdr3_nt: TGTGCCATCAGTGAGTCGCGGACAAACTATGGCTACACCTTC
cdr3_aa: CAISESRTNYGYTF

d_call: .
j_call: TRBJ2-1
v_call: TRBV19
clone_size: .
cdr3_nt: TGTGCCAGCCATCAACCATCTAGCTATGAGCAGTTCTTC
cdr3_aa: CASHQPSSYEQFF

d_call: TRBD1
j_call: TRBJ2-3
v_call: TRBV5-1
clone_size: .
cdr3_nt: TGCGCCAGCAGCGAGGACAGGGGGCGCTCCACAGATACGCAGTATTTT
cdr3_aa: CASSEDRGRSTDTQYF

d_call: TRBD2
j_call: TRBJ2-5
v_call: TRBV11-2
clone_size: .
cdr3_nt: TGTGCCAGCAGCCCTGGACTAGCGGGAGGGGGTGAGACCCAGTACTTC
cdr3_aa: CASSPGLAGGGETQYF

d_call: .
j_call: TRBJ2-7
v_call: TRBV7-3
clone_size: .
cdr3_nt: TGTGCCAGCAGCTTTGAATACGGCTACGAGCAGTACTTC
cdr3_aa: CASSFEYGYEQYF

d_call: .
j_call: TRBJ2-2
v_call: TRBV14
clone_size: .
cdr3_nt: TGTGCCAGCAGACAGGGAGTAGTCACCGGGGAGCTGTTTTTT
cdr3_aa: CASRQGVVTGELFF

d_call: .
j_call: TRBJ2-7
v_call: TRBV20-1
clone_size: few
cdr3_nt: TGCAGTGCTAGTAAGGACACCGCCTACGAGCAGTACTTC
cdr3_aa: CSASKDTAYEQYF

d_call: TRBD2
j_call: TRBJ2-1
v_call: TRBV2
clone_size: .
cdr3_nt: TGTGCCAGCAGTCCTAGCGGGAGAACCAATGAGCAGTTCTTC
cdr3_aa: CASSPSGRTNEQFF

d_call: .
j_call: TRBJ2-7
v_call: TRBV12-5
clone_size: .
cdr3_nt: TGTGCTAGTGGTTTGGATCACTACGAGCAGTACTTC
cdr3_aa: CASGLDHYEQYF

d_call: .
j_call: TRBJ2-1
v_call: TRBV29-1
clone_size: .
cdr3_nt: TGCAGCGTTGAACCAGGGACAAATGAGCAGTTCTTC
cdr3_aa: CSVEPGTNEQFF

d_call: .
j_call: TRBJ2-7
v_call: TRBV28
clone_size: .
cdr3_nt: TGTGCCAGCAGTTCTGGGACAACGGCCTCCTACGAGCAGTACTTC
cdr3_aa: CASSSGTTASYEQYF

d_call: TRBD1
j_call: TRBJ1-1
v_call: TRBV25-1
clone_size: few
cdr3_nt: TGTGCCAGTCTGAAGGGGGCGGACACTGAAGCTTTCTTT
cdr3_aa: CASLKGADTEAFF

d_call: .
j_call: TRBJ2-7
v_call: TRBV5-4
clone_size: few
cdr3_nt: TGTGCCAGCAGCGACCGGGACATTAACTCCTACGAGCAGTACTTC
cdr3_aa: CASSDRDINSYEQYF

d_call: .
j_call: TRBJ2-7
v_call: TRBV21-1
clone_size: .
cdr3_nt: TGTGCCCTTAGGGGGGGTTCCTACGAGCAGTACTTC
cdr3_aa: CALRGGSYEQYF

d_call: .
j_call: TRBJ1-4
v_call: TRBV29-1
clone_size: .
cdr3_nt: TGCAGCGTTGGGACAGAAAAACTGTTTTTT
cdr3_aa: CSVGTEKLFF

d_call: .
j_call: TRBJ1-2
v_call: TRBV19
clone_size: .
cdr3_nt: TGTGCCATCTCTAGCTGGGGGGGCCTGGGCTACACCTTC
cdr3_aa: CAISSWGGLGYTF

d_call: .
j_call: TRBJ1-2
v_call: TRBV12-3/TRBV12-4
clone_size: .
cdr3_nt: TGTGCCAGCAGTTTGTCGGCTAACTATGGCTACACCTTC
cdr3_aa: CASSLSANYGYTF

d_call: TRBD1
j_call: TRBJ2-1
v_call: TRBV4-2
clone_size: .
cdr3_nt: TGTGCCAGCAGCCAAGATCCGGGACAGAACAATGAGCAGTTCTTC
cdr3_aa: CASSQDPGQNNEQFF

d_call: .
j_call: TRBJ2-7
v_call: TRBV7-9
clone_size: .
cdr3_nt: TGTGCCAGCAGCTTAATCTCTCCCGGCGGGTACTTC
cdr3_aa: CASSLISPGGYF

d_call: .
j_call: TRBJ1-1
v_call: TRBV5-8
clone_size: .
cdr3_nt: TGTGCCAGCAGCTTGCGAGGATTGGGCACTGAAGCTTTCTTT
cdr3_aa: CASSLRGLGTEAFF

d_call: .
j_call: TRBJ2-6
v_call: TRBV13
clone_size: .
cdr3_nt: TGTGCCAGCAGCTTACGCTCTGGGGCCAACGTCCTGACTTTC
cdr3_aa: CASSLRSGANVLTF

d_call: .
j_call: TRBJ1-6
v_call: TRBV27
clone_size: .
cdr3_nt: TGTGCCAGCAGTCCAGACAGGTTTAATTCACCCCTCCACTTT
cdr3_aa: CASSPDRFNSPLHF

d_call: .
j_call: TRBJ2-7
v_call: TRBV7-9
clone_size: .
cdr3_nt: TGTGCCAGCAGCTACGGGATCTACGAGCAGTACTTC
cdr3_aa: CASSYGIYEQYF

d_call: TRBD1
j_call: TRBJ2-3
v_call: TRBV27
clone_size: .
cdr3_nt: TGTGCCAGCAGTCCGAGGGGACAGGACACAGATACGCAGTATTTT
cdr3_aa: CASSPRGQDTDTQYF

d_call: TRBD1
j_call: TRBJ1-1
v_call: TRBV20-1
clone_size: .
cdr3_nt: TGCACAAGGGGACAGGCAGCTTTCTTT
cdr3_aa: CTRGQAAFF

d_call: TRBD2
j_call: TRBJ2-7
v_call: TRBV7-9
clone_size: .
cdr3_nt: TGTGCCAGCAGCTTAGGGACTAGCGGGAGTTACGAGCAGTACTTC
cdr3_aa: CASSLGTSGSYEQYF

d_call: TRBD2
j_call: TRBJ2-5
v_call: TRBV24-1
clone_size: .
cdr3_nt: TGTGCCACCAGTGATGTGGGGACTAGCGGGGCCATATTGACCCAGTACTTC
cdr3_aa: CATSDVGTSGAILTQYF

d_call: .
j_call: TRBJ2-3
v_call: TRBV27
clone_size: .
cdr3_nt: TGTGCCAGCAGTTTGCGCTACCTCACAGATACGCAGTATTTT
cdr3_aa: CASSLRYLTDTQYF

d_call: TRBD1
j_call: TRBJ1-5
v_call: TRBV27
clone_size: .
cdr3_nt: TGTGCCAGCAGTGCGGGGACAGGAACAAATCAGCCCCAGCATTTT
cdr3_aa: CASSAGTGTNQPQHF

d_call: TRBD2
j_call: TRBJ2-5
v_call: TRBV30
clone_size: few
cdr3_nt: TGTGCCTGGACTAGCGGTCAAGAGACCCAGTACTTC
cdr3_aa: CAWTSGQETQYF

d_call: .
j_call: TRBJ2-5
v_call: TRBV19
clone_size: .
cdr3_nt: TGTGCCAGTATGATGAGCTCGGAGACCCAGTACTTC
cdr3_aa: CASMMSSETQYF

d_call: TRBD2
j_call: TRBJ2-2
v_call: TRBV9
clone_size: .
cdr3_nt: TGTGCCAGCAGCGTATCCCCTAGCGGGGAGAACACCGGGGAGCTGTTTTTT
cdr3_aa: CASSVSPSGENTGELFF

d_call: .
j_call: TRBJ1-6
v_call: TRBV18
clone_size: .
cdr3_nt: TGTGCCAGCTCACCACGGCAGGGGCCCACCTATAATTCACCCCTCCACTTT
cdr3_aa: CASSPRQGPTYNSPLHF

d_call: .
j_call: TRBJ2-7
v_call: TRBV27
clone_size: .
cdr3_nt: TGTGCCAGCAGTTGGGGGGACAGTGAGAGCGAGCAGTACTTC
cdr3_aa: CASSWGDSESEQYF

d_call: TRBD1
j_call: TRBJ1-5
v_call: TRBV5-6
clone_size: once
cdr3_nt: TGTGCCAGCAGCTTACAGGGGAGAAGCAATCAGCCCCAGCATTTT
cdr3_aa: CASSLQGRSNQPQHF

d_call: .
j_call: TRBJ1-6
v_call: TRBV6-2/TRBV6-3
clone_size: .
cdr3_nt: TGTGCCAGCAGCCCGACTGATTACTATAATTCACCCCTCCACTTT
cdr3_aa: CASSPTDYYNSPLHF

d_call: .
j_call: TRBJ2-5
v_call: TRBV2
clone_size: few
cdr3_nt: TGTGCCGGAACATTGGGGCTTCAAGAGACCCAGTACTTC
cdr3_aa: CAGTLGLQETQYF